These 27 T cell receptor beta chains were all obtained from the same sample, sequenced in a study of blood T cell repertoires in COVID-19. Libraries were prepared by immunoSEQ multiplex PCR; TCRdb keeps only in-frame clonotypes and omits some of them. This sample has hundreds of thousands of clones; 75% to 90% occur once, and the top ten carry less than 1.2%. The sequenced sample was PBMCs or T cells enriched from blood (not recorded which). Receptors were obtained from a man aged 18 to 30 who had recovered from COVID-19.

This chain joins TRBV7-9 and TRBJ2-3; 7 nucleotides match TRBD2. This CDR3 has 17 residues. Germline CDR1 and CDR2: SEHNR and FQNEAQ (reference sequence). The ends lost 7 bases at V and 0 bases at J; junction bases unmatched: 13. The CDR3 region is CASTSLAGEQSTDTQYF. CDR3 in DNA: TGTGCCAGCACCTCCCTCGCGGGGGAACAAAGCACAGATACGCAGTATTTT.

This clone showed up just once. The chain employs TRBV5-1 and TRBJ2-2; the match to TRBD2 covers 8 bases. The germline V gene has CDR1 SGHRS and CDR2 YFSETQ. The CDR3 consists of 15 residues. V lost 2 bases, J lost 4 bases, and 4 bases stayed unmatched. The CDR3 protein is CASSLAGASTGELFF. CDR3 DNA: TGCGCCAGCAGCTTAGCGGGGGCGAGCACCGGGGAGCTGTTTTTT.

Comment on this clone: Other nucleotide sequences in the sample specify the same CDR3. The CDR3 is CASSPRSYNEQFF. The CDR3 nucleotides read TGTGCCAGCAGCCCCCGGTCCTACAATGAGCAGTTCTTC. The chain combines TRBV7-3 with TRBJ2-1; D remains ambiguous. V shed 5 bases and J shed 1 base, with 6 bases lying between them. CDR3 length equals 13 residues. Germline CDR1 reads SGHTA; CDR2 reads FQGTGA. Complete variable domain (other parts from reference TRBV7-3 and TRBJ2-1): GAGVSQTPSNKVTEKGKYVELRCDPISGHTALYWYRQSLGQGPEFLIYFQGTGAADDSGLPNDRFFAVRPEGSVSTLKIQRTERGDSAVYLCASSPRSYNEQFFGPGTRLTVL.

For the CDR3, the DNA is TGTGCCAGCTCATCGGGGACAGGGATGGATGGCTACACCTTC. Protein: CASSSGTGMDGYTF. This chain joins TRBV18 and TRBJ1-2; 9 nucleotides agree with TRBD1. Germline CDR1 reads KGHSH; CDR2 reads LQKENI. Trimming took 5 bases from V and 6 from J; bases not matched to a gene: 7. The CDR3 totals 14 residues. Filled out from reference TRBV18 and TRBJ1-2, the complete variable domain reads NAGVMQNPRHLVRRRGQEARLRCSPMKGHSHVYWYRQLPEEGLKFMVYLQKENIIDESGMPKERFSAEFPKEGPSILRIQQVVRGDSAAYFCASSSGTGMDGYTFGSGTRLTVV.

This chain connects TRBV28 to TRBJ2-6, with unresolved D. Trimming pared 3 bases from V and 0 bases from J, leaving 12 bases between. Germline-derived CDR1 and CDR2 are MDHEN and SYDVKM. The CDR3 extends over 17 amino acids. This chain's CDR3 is CASSFLTTFSGANVLTF. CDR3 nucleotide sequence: TGTGCCAGCAGTTTCCTCACAACCTTCTCTGGGGCCAACGTCCTGACTTTC. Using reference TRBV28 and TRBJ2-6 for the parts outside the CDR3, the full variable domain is DVKVTQSSRYLVKRTGEKVFLECVQDMDHENMFWYRQDPGLGLRLIYFSYDVKMKEKGDIPEGYSVSREKKERFSLILESASTNQTSMYLCASSFLTTFSGANVLTFGAGSRLTVL.

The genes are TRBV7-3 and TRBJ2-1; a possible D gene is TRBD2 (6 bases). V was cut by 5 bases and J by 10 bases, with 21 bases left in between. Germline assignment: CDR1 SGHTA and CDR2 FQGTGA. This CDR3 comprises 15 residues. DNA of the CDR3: TGTGCCAGCAGCGCGGGGTTACCACCCGAGTCGGAGCAGTTCTTC. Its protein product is CASSAGLPPESEQFF.

The CDR3 loop is CASSPRGLAGSYEQYF. The CDR3 nucleotides read TGTGCCAGCTCACCCCGCGGACTAGCGGGGTCCTACGAGCAGTACTTC. The J gene is TRBJ2-7, the V gene TRBV18; 12 bases fit TRBD2. The germline V gene has CDR1 KGHSH and CDR2 LQKENI. The CDR3 extends over 16 amino acids. J gave up 1 base and V 3 bases, and 4 bases lay outside the gene matches.

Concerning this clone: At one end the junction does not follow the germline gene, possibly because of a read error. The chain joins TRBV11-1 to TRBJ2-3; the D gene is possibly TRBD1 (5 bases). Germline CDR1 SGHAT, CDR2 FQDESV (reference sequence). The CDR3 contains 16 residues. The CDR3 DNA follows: TGTGCCAGCAGCTTAGCGAAGACCGACCTATTGGGGCCTGATGAATTT. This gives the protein CASSLAKTDLLGPDEF. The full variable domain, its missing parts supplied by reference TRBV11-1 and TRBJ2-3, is EAEVAQSPRYKITEKSQAVAFWCDPISGHATLYWYRQILGQGPELLVQFQDESVVDDSQLPKDRFSAERLKGVDSTLKIQPAELGDSAMYLCASSLAKTDLLGPDEFGPGTRLTVL.

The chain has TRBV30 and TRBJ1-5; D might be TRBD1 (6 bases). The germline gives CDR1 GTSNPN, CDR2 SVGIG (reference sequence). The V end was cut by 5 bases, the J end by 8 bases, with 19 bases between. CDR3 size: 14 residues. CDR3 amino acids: CAWGPRQVGEPQHF. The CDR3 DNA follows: TGTGCCTGGGGACCCCGACAGGTCGGAGAGCCCCAGCATTTT.

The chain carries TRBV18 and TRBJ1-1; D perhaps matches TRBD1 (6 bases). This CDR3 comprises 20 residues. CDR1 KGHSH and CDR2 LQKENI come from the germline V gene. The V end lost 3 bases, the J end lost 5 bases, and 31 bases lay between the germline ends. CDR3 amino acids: CASSPFSTGGGRGSLTEAFF. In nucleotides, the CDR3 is TGTGCCAGCTCACCGTTTTCCACCGGGGGCGGGCGGGGGTCGCTAACTGAAGCTTTCTTT.

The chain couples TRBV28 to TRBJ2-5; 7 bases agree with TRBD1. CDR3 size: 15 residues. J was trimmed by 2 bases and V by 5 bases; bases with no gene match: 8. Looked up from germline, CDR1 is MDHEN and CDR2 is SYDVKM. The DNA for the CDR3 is TGTGCCAGCAGTCCTCCGGGACAGTCGCAAGAGACCCAGTACTTC. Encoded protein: CASSPPGQSQETQYF.

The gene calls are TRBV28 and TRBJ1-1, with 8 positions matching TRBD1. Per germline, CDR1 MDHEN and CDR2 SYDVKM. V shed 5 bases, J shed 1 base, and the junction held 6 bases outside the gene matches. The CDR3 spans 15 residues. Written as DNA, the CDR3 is TGTGCCAGCAGTCCCGGACAGGGAAAGAACACTGAAGCTTTCTTT. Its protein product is CASSPGQGKNTEAFF.

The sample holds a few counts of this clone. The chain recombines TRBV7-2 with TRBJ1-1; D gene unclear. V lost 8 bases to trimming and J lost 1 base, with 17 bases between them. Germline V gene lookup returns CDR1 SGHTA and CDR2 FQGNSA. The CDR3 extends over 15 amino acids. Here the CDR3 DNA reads TGTGCCAGCCTGAGGGCCATCGCCGAGAACACTGAAGCTTTCTTT. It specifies CASLRAIAENTEAFF.

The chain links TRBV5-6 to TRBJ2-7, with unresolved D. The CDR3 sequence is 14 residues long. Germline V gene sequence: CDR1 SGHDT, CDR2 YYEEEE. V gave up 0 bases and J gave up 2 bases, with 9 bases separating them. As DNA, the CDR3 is TGTGCCAGCAGCTTGGCCGGGTCTCCCTACGAGCAGTACTTC. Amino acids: CASSLAGSPYEQYF.

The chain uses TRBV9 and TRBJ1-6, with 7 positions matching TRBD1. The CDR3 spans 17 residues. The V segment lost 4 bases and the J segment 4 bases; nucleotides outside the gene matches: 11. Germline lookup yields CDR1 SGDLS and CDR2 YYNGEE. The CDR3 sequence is CASSPTPGTAYNSPLHF. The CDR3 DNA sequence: TGTGCCAGCAGCCCCACTCCCGGGACAGCTTATAATTCACCCCTCCACTTT.

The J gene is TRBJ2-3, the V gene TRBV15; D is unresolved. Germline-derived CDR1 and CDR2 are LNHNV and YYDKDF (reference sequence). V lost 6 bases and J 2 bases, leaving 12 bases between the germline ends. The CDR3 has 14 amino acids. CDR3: CATSREEITDTQYF. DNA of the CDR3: TGTGCCACCAGTCGCGAGGAGATCACAGATACGCAGTATTTT.

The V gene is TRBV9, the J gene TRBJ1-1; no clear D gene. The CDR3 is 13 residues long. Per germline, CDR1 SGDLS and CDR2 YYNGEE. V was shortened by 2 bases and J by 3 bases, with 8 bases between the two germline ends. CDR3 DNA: TGTGCCAGCAGCGTTAATCGGGACACTGAAGCTTTCTTT. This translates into CASSVNRDTEAFF.

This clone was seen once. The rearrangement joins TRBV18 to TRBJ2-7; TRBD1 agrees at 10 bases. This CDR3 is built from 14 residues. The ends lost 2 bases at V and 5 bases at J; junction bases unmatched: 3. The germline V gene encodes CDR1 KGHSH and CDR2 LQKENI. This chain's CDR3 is CASSPGTGDHEQYF. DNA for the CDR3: TGTGCCAGCTCACCAGGGACAGGGGACCACGAGCAGTACTTC.

CDR3 loop: CSVEVLLAGAGEQFF. The CDR3, as DNA: TGCAGCGTTGAAGTCTTACTAGCGGGAGCCGGGGAGCAGTTCTTC. The rearrangement joins TRBV29-1 to TRBJ2-1; the match to TRBD2 covers 11 bases. The germline V gene has CDR1 SQVTM and CDR2 ANQGSEA. After removal of 1 base from V and 10 bases from J, the junction contained 9 bases not matched to a gene. The CDR3 extends over 15 amino acids.

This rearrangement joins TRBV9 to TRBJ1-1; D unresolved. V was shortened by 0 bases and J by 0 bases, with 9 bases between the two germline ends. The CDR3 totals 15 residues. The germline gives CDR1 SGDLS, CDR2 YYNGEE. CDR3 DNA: TGTGCCAGCAGCGTAGCCCCCGGTATGAACACTGAAGCTTTCTTT. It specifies CASSVAPGMNTEAFF.

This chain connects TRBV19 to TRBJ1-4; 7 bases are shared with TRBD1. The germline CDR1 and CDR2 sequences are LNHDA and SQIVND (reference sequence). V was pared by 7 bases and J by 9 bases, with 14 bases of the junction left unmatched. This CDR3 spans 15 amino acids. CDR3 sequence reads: CASTQGVGGFQKLFF. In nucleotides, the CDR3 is TGTGCCAGTACCCAGGGGGTCGGCGGGTTTCAAAAACTGTTTTTT. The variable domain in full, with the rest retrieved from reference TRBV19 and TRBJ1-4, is DGGITQSPKYLFRKEGQNVTLSCEQNLNHDAMYWYRQDPGQGLRLIYYSQIVNDFQKGDIAEGYSVSREKKESFPLTVTSAQKNPTAFYLCASTQGVGGFQKLFFGSGTQLSVL.

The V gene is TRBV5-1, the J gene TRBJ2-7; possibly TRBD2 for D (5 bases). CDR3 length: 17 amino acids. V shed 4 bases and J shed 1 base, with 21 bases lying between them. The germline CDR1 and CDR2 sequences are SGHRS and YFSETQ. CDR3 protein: CASSPEVKRRPSYEQYF. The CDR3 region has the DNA TGCGCCAGCAGCCCGGAGGTTAAGCGGCGCCCATCCTACGAGCAGTACTTC.

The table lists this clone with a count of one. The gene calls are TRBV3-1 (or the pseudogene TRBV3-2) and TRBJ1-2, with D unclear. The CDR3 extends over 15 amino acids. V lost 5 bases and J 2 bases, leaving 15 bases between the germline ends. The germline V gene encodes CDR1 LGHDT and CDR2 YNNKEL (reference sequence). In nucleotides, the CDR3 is TGTGCCAGCAGCAAAAACCCACAGTCGAACTATGGCTACACCTTC. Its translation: CASSKNPQSNYGYTF.

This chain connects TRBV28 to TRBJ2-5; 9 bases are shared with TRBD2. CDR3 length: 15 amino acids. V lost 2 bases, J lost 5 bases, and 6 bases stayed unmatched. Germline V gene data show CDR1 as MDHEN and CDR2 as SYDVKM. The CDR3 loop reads CASSLAGGPGETQYF. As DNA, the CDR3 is TGTGCCAGCAGTTTAGCGGGAGGGCCGGGGGAGACCCAGTACTTC.

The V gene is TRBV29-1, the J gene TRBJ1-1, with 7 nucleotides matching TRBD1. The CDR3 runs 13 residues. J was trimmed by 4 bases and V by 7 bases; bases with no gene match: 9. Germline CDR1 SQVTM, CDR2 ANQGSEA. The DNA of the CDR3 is TGCAGCGCTGCCCTGGACAGGTTCACTGAAGCTTTCTTT. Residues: CSAALDRFTEAFF.

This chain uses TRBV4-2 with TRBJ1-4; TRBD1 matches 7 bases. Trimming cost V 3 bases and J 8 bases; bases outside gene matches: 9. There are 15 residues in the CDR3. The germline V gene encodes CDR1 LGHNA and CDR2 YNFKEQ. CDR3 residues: CASSHTQGIGEKLFF. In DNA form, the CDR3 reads TGTGCCAGCAGCCATACACAGGGGATTGGGGAAAAACTGTTTTTT.

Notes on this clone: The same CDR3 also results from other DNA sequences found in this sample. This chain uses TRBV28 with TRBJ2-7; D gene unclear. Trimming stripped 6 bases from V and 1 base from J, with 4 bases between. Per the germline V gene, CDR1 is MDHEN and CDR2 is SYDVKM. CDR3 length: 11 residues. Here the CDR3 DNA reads TGTGCCAGCAGCCGTTCCTACGAGCAGTACTTC. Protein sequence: CASSRSYEQYF. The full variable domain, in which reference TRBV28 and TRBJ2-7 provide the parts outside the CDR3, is DVKVTQSSRYLVKRTGEKVFLECVQDMDHENMFWYRQDPGLGLRLIYFSYDVKMKEKGDIPEGYSVSREKKERFSLILESASTNQTSMYLCASSRSYEQYFGPGTRLTVT.